A selection of T cell receptor beta chains follows, all from one sample in a study of high-grade serous ovarian cancer treatment subgroups. TCRdb keeps only in-frame clones here, not all; method: immunoSEQ multiplex PCR. This table holds about 12,000 clones, over 75% found once. The sequenced material came from tumor tissue. Receptors were obtained from a human donor with high-grade serous ovarian cancer. The CDR3 runs from the conserved cysteine through the conserved F or W.

v_call: TRBV2
j_call: TRBJ1-1
cdr3_aa: CASSALGGNTEAFF

v_call: TRBV7-2
j_call: TRBJ1-2
cdr3_aa: CASSLGGSYGYTF

v_call: TRBV5-6
j_call: TRBJ1-1
cdr3_aa: CASSLFMEDRLNTEAFF

v_call: TRBV5-1
j_call: TRBJ2-7
cdr3_aa: CASSVSGTGVKYEQYF

v_call: TRBV7-6
j_call: TRBJ2-7
cdr3_aa: CASSLSEFGERHF

v_call: TRBV9
j_call: TRBJ2-2
cdr3_aa: CASSVAVTGELFF

v_call: TRBV5-1
j_call: TRBJ2-1
cdr3_aa: CASSGLLVAEQFF

v_call: TRBV2
j_call: TRBJ2-6
cdr3_aa: CASSLEQGHSGANVLTF

v_call: TRBV6-1
j_call: TRBJ2-1
cdr3_aa: CASSGQSSYNEQFF

v_call: TRBV15
j_call: TRBJ1-5
cdr3_aa: CATSRDRGGGGQPQHF

v_call: TRBV30
j_call: TRBJ1-5
cdr3_aa: CAWSWTGYNQPQHF

v_call: TRBV7-9
j_call: TRBJ2-7
cdr3_aa: CASSPLSGATYEQYF

v_call: TRBV5-6
j_call: TRBJ2-4
cdr3_aa: CASSFQDRFGIQYF

v_call: TRBV6-6
j_call: TRBJ1-5
cdr3_aa: CASSYSDLNQPQHF

v_call: TRBV5-5
j_call: TRBJ2-1
cdr3_aa: CASSSDIYNEQFF

v_call: TRBV30
j_call: TRBJ2-5
cdr3_aa: CAWSTGTSGGAGETQYF

v_call: TRBV13
j_call: TRBJ2-3
cdr3_aa: CASSLQGGTDTQYF

v_call: TRBV7-2
j_call: TRBJ1-2
cdr3_aa: CASSLVGVSNYGYTF

v_call: TRBV6-5
j_call: TRBJ2-2
cdr3_aa: CASSYSDRPNTGELFF

v_call: TRBV5-1
j_call: TRBJ2-2
cdr3_aa: CASSLGTGGTGELFF

v_call: TRBV11-1
j_call: TRBJ2-5
cdr3_aa: CASSPRTSRGRQETQYF

v_call: TRBV7-9
j_call: TRBJ1-1
cdr3_aa: CASSPGTSPMNTEAFF

v_call: TRBV5-6
j_call: TRBJ2-5
cdr3_aa: CASVSGRRSGTQYF

v_call: TRBV5-1
j_call: TRBJ2-3
cdr3_aa: CASSLDTQYF

v_call: TRBV4-2
j_call: TRBJ2-5
cdr3_aa: CASSLGTAQETQYF

v_call: TRBV2
j_call: TRBJ1-3
cdr3_aa: CASLDASSGNTIYF

v_call: TRBV10-2
j_call: TRBJ1-5
cdr3_aa: CASSERQNQPQHF

v_call: TRBV2
j_call: TRBJ1-6
cdr3_aa: CASSGQGDNSPLHF

v_call: TRBV2
j_call: TRBJ2-1
cdr3_aa: CASSARGGPYNEQFF

v_call: TRBV28
j_call: TRBJ1-5
cdr3_aa: CASRTTGKPQHF

v_call: TRBV27
j_call: TRBJ2-7
cdr3_aa: CASSSIDRVKNEQYF

v_call: TRBV4-3
j_call: TRBJ2-1
cdr3_aa: CASSQDWTGPYNEQFF

v_call: TRBV19
j_call: TRBJ1-1
cdr3_aa: CASRGKLNTEAFF

v_call: TRBV9
j_call: TRBJ2-6
cdr3_aa: CASTSQSRGVSGANVLTF

v_call: TRBV25-1
j_call: TRBJ1-5
cdr3_aa: CASSERRSNQPQHF

v_call: TRBV6-6
j_call: TRBJ1-5
cdr3_aa: CATGKFGDSNQPQHF

v_call: TRBV30
j_call: TRBJ1-3
cdr3_aa: CAWSTGQLNSGNTIYF

v_call: TRBV5-8
j_call: TRBJ1-5
cdr3_aa: CASSLMGQPQHF

v_call: TRBV9
j_call: TRBJ2-4
cdr3_aa: CARTDGRVAKNIQYF

v_call: TRBV6-1
j_call: TRBJ1-2
cdr3_aa: CASSEVTGVNYGYTF

v_call: TRBV4-3
j_call: TRBJ2-3
cdr3_aa: CASSQDGEGTQYF

v_call: TRBV27
j_call: TRBJ2-5
cdr3_aa: CASSLYLGETQYF

v_call: TRBV9
j_call: TRBJ2-2
cdr3_aa: CASSVAPTGFGELFF

v_call: TRBV2
j_call: TRBJ2-4
cdr3_aa: CASSEPKGGRDIQYF

v_call: TRBV6-6
j_call: TRBJ2-2
cdr3_aa: CASSRGGNTGELFF

v_call: TRBV9
j_call: TRBJ1-6
cdr3_aa: CASSAASYNSPLHF

v_call: TRBV2
j_call: TRBJ1-1
cdr3_aa: CASRARELVNTEAFF

v_call: TRBV5-1
j_call: TRBJ1-1
cdr3_aa: CASSLVAGARDTEAFF

v_call: TRBV4-3
j_call: TRBJ1-2
cdr3_aa: CASSQDDTNTVYGYTF

v_call: TRBV7-9
j_call: TRBJ2-3
cdr3_aa: CASSSAPAGVITDTQYF